These 18 T cell receptor beta chains originate from one sample sequenced in a study of molecular identifiers for immune sequencing clone quantification. MiXCR, applied by TCRdb to the PCR reads, yields one record per CDR3 protein. The table includes 70,000 to 95,000 distinct CDR3 sequences, around 17% detected once. The sequenced material came from naive CD8+ T cells from blood, with Jurkat cell RNA spiked in. As to subset: FACS-sorted CD8+CD4-CCR7+CD45RA+ naive T cells. The source is a human donor in good health. Some libraries in this study had Jurkat cell RNA spiked in.

CDR3 DNA: TGTGCCAGCAGCCCTATATACCCCCCCGGGGAGCTGTTTTTT. It yields the protein CASSPIYPPGELFF. The V and J genes are TRBV6-5 and TRBJ2-2; D unclear. V shed 6 bases and J shed 6 bases, with 14 bases lying between them. The CDR3 runs to 14 residues. Per the germline V gene, CDR1 is MNHEY and CDR2 is SVGAGI.

This chain connects TRBV3-1 to TRBJ2-7; perhaps TRBD2 as D (5 bases). Trimming took 3 bases from V and 4 from J, leaving 22 bases between them. CDR3 length equals 17 residues. Germline loops: CDR1 LGHDT, CDR2 YNNKEL (reference sequence). The CDR3 region has the DNA TGTGCCAGCAGCCACCGGAGGAACCACAGAGGGTCATACGAGCAGTACTTC. Encoded protein: CASSHRRNHRGSYEQYF.

Note on this clonotype: A junction boundary mismatches the germline segment, possibly from a read error. The chain carries TRBV14 and TRBJ2-1; a possible D gene is TRBD1 (5 bases). Germline V lookup: CDR1 SGHDN, CDR2 FVKESK. CDR3 length: 13 residues. CDR3 bases: TGTGCCAGCAGCCCGTGTGACAGCAATGAGCGGTTCTTC. This gives the protein CASSPCDSNERFF.

Comment on this clonotype: A much larger clone differs by one base, so this may be a read error. This chain connects TRBV19 to TRBJ2-3; D is uncertain. The CDR3 sequence is 15 residues long. CDR1 is LNHDA and CDR2 is SQIVND in the germline V gene (reference sequence). Trimming took off 4 bases at V and 2 bases at J, with 13 bases between the two ends. The CDR3 DNA sequence: TGTGCCAGTAGTACCGATTCGGGCATCACAGATACGCAGTATTTT. It encodes CASSTDSGITDTQYF.

This clonotype was seen many times. The chain joins TRBV5-8 to TRBJ2-4; D call uncertain. The CDR3 loop spans 14 amino acids. The V gene's germline CDR1 is SGHTS and CDR2 YDEGEE. V lost 3 bases and J 6 bases, leaving 13 bases between the germline ends. The CDR3 region is CASSSGELLNIQYF. In DNA, the CDR3 is TGTGCCAGCAGCTCTGGGGAACTCCTAAACATTCAGTACTTC.

In its sample, this clonotype was seen many times. The chain recombines TRBV6-2 or TRBV6-3 with TRBJ1-1; D call uncertain. From germline, CDR1 is MNHEY and CDR2 SVGEGT. This CDR3 has 14 amino acids. Trimming stripped 1 base from V and 7 bases from J, with 13 bases between. The CDR3 DNA reads as TGTGCCAGCAGTTACTATCCCGGAGGAGATGAAGCTTTCTTT. It encodes CASSYYPGGDEAFF.

This clonotype has a count of ten or more. This chain joins TRBV7-6 and TRBJ2-5, with 10 bases that match TRBD2. The CDR3 spans 14 residues. Unmatched junction bases numbered 5, after V lost 5 bases and J lost 5 bases. CDR1 and CDR2 from the germline V gene are SGHVS and FNYEAQ. CDR3 coding DNA: TGTGCCAGCAGCATTAGCGGGGGGCACGAGACCCAGTACTTC. Amino acid sequence: CASSISGGHETQYF.

The DNA of the CDR3 is TGCGCCAGCAGCCAGACTGCGAGAGGGGGACCCACAGATACGCAGTATTTT. The encoded protein is CASSQTARGGPTDTQYF. The chain links TRBV4-1 to TRBJ2-3, with a possible D match to TRBD1 (6 bases). Trimming removed 3 bases at V and 2 bases at J, with 18 bases between. In germline, CDR1 is MGHRA, CDR2 YSYEKL. The CDR3 extends over 17 amino acids.

This clonotype has at least ten counts. The CDR3 DNA reads as TGTGCCAGTAGTATTGGGACAGGGGACTACGAGCAGTACTTC. This encodes CASSIGTGDYEQYF. The chain links TRBV19 to TRBJ2-7; 10 nucleotides agree with TRBD1. The CDR3 is made up of 14 amino acids. Germline values: CDR1 LNHDA, CDR2 SQIVND (reference sequence). Unmatched junction bases numbered 2, after V lost 3 bases and J lost 3 bases. The full variable domain, its missing parts supplied by reference TRBV19 and TRBJ2-7, is DGGITQSPKYLFRKEGQNVTLSCEQNLNHDAMYWYRQDPGQGLRLIYYSQIVNDFQKGDIAEGYSVSREKKESFPLTVTSAQKNPTAFYLCASSIGTGDYEQYFGPGTRLTVT.

This clonotype has a handful of counts. A much larger clonotype is one base distant, so this may be a read error. The gene calls are TRBV29-1 and TRBJ1-1; tentatively, D is TRBD1 (6 bases). The germline V gene has CDR1 SQVTM and CDR2 ANQGSEA. The CDR3 totals 15 residues. CDR3 DNA: TGCTGCGTTGGGGGGCGACCGAACCAAAACACTGAAGCTTTCTTT. Residues: CCVGGRPNQNTEAFF. Together with reference TRBV29-1 and TRBJ1-1, the CDR3 gives the full variable domain: SAVISQKPSRDICQRGTSLTIQCQVDSQVTMMFWYRQQPGQSLTLIATANQGSEATYESGFVIDKFPISRPNLTFSTLTVSNMSPEDSSIYLCCVGGRPNQNTEAFFGQGTRLTVV.

This clonotype was recorded many times. The V call is TRBV19, the J call TRBJ2-7, with a possible D match to TRBD2 (6 bases). V was trimmed by 5 bases and J by 2 bases, leaving 13 bases between them. This CDR3 comprises 14 residues. Germline V gene sequence: CDR1 LNHDA, CDR2 SQIVND (reference sequence). The DNA of the CDR3 is TGTGCCAGTAGTCCGGGGGTCGGAACCTACGAGCAGTACTTC. Translated, it gives CASSPGVGTYEQYF.

In its sample, this clonotype was seen a few times. The rearrangement joins TRBV2 to TRBJ2-2, with D hard to call. Trimming removed 6 bases at V and 4 bases at J, with 6 bases between. This CDR3 has 12 residues. The V gene's germline CDR1 is SNHLY and CDR2 FYNNEI. CDR3 amino acids: CASRVSTGELFF. The CDR3 coding sequence is TGTGCCAGCAGGGTTTCCACCGGGGAGCTGTTTTTT.

This clonotype was observed at least ten times. The chain is built from TRBV7-2 and TRBJ1-1, with TRBD1 as a possible D gene (5 bases). V lost 2 bases and J lost 5, with 18 bases in between. The CDR3 loop spans 16 amino acids. Germline CDR1 reads SGHTA; CDR2 reads FQGNSA. CDR3 nucleotides: TGTGCCAGCAGCTTACCCGATGGGACGGCGGGGACTGAAGCTTTCTTT. This encodes CASSLPDGTAGTEAFF. Full variable domain (missing parts from reference TRBV7-2 and TRBJ1-1): GAGVSQSPSNKVTEKGKDVELRCDPISGHTALYWYRQSLGQGLEFLIYFQGNSAPDKSGLPSDRFSAERTGGSVSTLTIQRTQQEDSAVYLCASSLPDGTAGTEAFFGQGTRLTVV.

This clonotype was detected ten times or more. The rearrangement uses TRBV27 and TRBJ2-5, with D tentatively TRBD1 (6 bases). Germline V lookup: CDR1 MNHEY, CDR2 SMNVEV (reference sequence). Trimming left V 2 bases short and J 5 bases short, with 21 bases between. CDR3 length equals 17 residues. The CDR3, as DNA: TGTGCCAGCAGTTTAAGTTCGCAGGGGCGTTTTAGGGAGACCCAGTACTTC. Amino acid sequence: CASSLSSQGRFRETQYF.

V and J are TRBV24-1 and TRBJ2-5; 8 bases agree with TRBD1. The ends lost 5 bases at V and 1 base at J; junction bases unmatched: 17. The CDR3 consists of 19 residues. Per the germline V gene, CDR1 is KGHDR and CDR2 is SFDVKD. CDR3 loop: CATSGSWTGKGIVQETQYF. The CDR3 nucleotides are TGTGCCACCAGTGGTTCCTGGACAGGGAAGGGAATAGTCCAAGAGACCCAGTACTTC.

This clonotype was observed many times. V and J are TRBV29-1 and TRBJ2-1; the D gene is possibly TRBD2 (5 bases). From germline, CDR1 is SQVTM and CDR2 ANQGSEA. The CDR3 sequence is 14 residues long. Trimming shortened V by 3 bases and J by 9 bases, and 18 bases separated the two germline ends. CDR3 protein: CSVEDFTSSGEQFF. CDR3 nucleotides: TGCAGCGTTGAGGACTTCACTAGTTCGGGTGAGCAGTTCTTC.

With respect to this clonotype: This sequence may be a read error, since a much larger clone differs from it by one base. The chain joins TRBV4-2 to TRBJ2-3; 8 nucleotides match TRBD1. The length of the CDR3 is 14 residues. Germline loops: CDR1 LGHNA, CDR2 YNFKEQ. The DNA for the CDR3 is TGTGCCAGCAGCCAAGGTGTCGGGACAGGTACGCAGTATTTT. Encoded protein: CASSQGVGTGTQYF.

This clonotype was picked up many times. CDR3 in amino acids: CASNRGEWNTEAFF. DNA for the CDR3: TGTGCCAGCAACAGGGGAGAATGGAACACTGAAGCTTTCTTT. The V gene is TRBV6-1, the J gene TRBJ1-1; 7 positions agree with TRBD1. CDR1 and CDR2 (germline): MNHNS, SASEGT. The CDR3 is 14 amino acids. V gave up 7 bases and J gave up 1 base; unmatched junction bases: 6.